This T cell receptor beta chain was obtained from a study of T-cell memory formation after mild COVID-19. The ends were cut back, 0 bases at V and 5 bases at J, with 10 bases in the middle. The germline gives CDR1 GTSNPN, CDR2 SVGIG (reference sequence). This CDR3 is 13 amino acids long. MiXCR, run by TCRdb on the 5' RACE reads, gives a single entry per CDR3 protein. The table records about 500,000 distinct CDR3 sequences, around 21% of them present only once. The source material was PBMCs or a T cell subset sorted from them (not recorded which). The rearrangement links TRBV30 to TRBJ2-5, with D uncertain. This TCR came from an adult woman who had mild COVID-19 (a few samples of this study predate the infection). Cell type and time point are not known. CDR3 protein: CAWSVNRRETQYF. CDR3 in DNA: TGTGCCTGGAGTGTTAACCGTCGCGAGACCCAGTACTTC.